These 8 T cell receptor beta chains were sequenced from one sample in a study of blood T cell repertoires in COVID-19 (dated by TCRdb to 2020 to 2022). Receptors were amplified or captured by the immunoSEQ multiplex PCR assay. Imported from immuneACCESS, the table was reduced by TCRdb to in-frame sequences with V and J called. These copies leave out some clones; in studies compared against another copy, an unresolved V gene accounts for under half, and the cause of the remainder is not known. Counted in this sample were about 77,000 clones; roughly 80% of them appeared once. Clones ranked in the top ten supply under 5% of the sample. Sequencing used peripheral blood. Source of these receptors: a woman in her seventies with acute or convalescent COVID-19.

V and J are TRBV7-2 and TRBJ1-5; possible D gene TRBD1, 5 bases. This CDR3 is 14 amino acids long. CDR1 and CDR2 from the germline V gene are SGHTA and FQGNSA. V was clipped by 5 bases and J by 5 bases, with 13 bases between them. CDR3 bases: TGTGCCAGCAGCAACAGAAAAGGGGATCAGCCCCAGCATTTT. Translation: CASSNRKGDQPQHF. The full variable domain, completed using reference TRBV7-2 and TRBJ1-5, is GAGVSQSPSNKVTEKGKDVELRCDPISGHTALYWYRQSLGQGLEFLIYFQGNSAPDKSGLPSDRFSAERTGGSVSTLTIQRTQQEDSAVYLCASSNRKGDQPQHFGDGTRLSIL.

V is TRBV12-3 or TRBV12-4 and J is TRBJ1-6; D not certain. V lost 4 bases and J lost 8, with 9 bases in between. CDR3 length: 13 amino acids. The CDR3 loop reads CASSSSVDSPLHF. CDR3 DNA: TGTGCCAGCAGTTCTAGCGTCGATTCACCCCTCCACTTT.

The chain couples TRBV11-3 to TRBJ2-3; a possible D gene is TRBD1 (6 bases). Germline V gives CDR1 SGHNT, CDR2 YENEEA. CDR3 length equals 18 residues. Deletions cut 5 bases from V and 2 bases from J, with 23 bases between. The CDR3 region is CASSPRGSRGFVTDTQYF. The CDR3 nucleotides read TGTGCCAGCAGCCCAAGGGGTTCCAGGGGCTTTGTCACAGATACGCAGTATTTT.

The V and J genes are TRBV2 and TRBJ2-5; D might be TRBD2 (6 bases). V was clipped by 2 bases and J by 5 bases, with 15 bases between them. Germline-derived CDR1 and CDR2 are SNHLY and FYNNEI. The CDR3 has 15 residues. The CDR3 sequence is CASSERRGGLETQYF. The CDR3 DNA reads as TGTGCCAGCAGTGAAAGGAGGGGAGGTCTGGAGACCCAGTACTTC. Based on the CDR3 plus reference TRBV2 and TRBJ2-5, the full variable domain is EPEVTQTPSHQVTQMGQEVILRCVPISNHLYFYWYRQILGQKVEFLVSFYNNEISEKSEIFDDQFSVERPDGSNFTLKIRSTKLEDSAMYFCASSERRGGLETQYFGPGTRLLVL.

The chain combines TRBV11-3 with TRBJ2-1; D gene ambiguous. V lost 1 base, J lost 9 bases, and 7 bases lay in between. The CDR3 totals 12 residues. Germline V gene sequence: CDR1 SGHNT, CDR2 YENEEA. The DNA for the CDR3 is TGTGCCAGCAGCTTAGCATCGGGTGAGCAGTTCTTC. Amino acids: CASSLASGEQFF.

Written as DNA, the CDR3 is TGTGCCAGCAGCGTACGCGGGGGTGGGACCGGGGAGCTGTTTTTT. It is translated as CASSVRGGGTGELFF. This rearrangement joins TRBV9 to TRBJ2-2; 7 bases map to TRBD2. The CDR3 totals 15 residues. Losses at the gene ends were 1 base for V and 5 bases for J; bases not matched to a gene: 5. Germline V lookup: CDR1 SGDLS, CDR2 YYNGEE. Full variable domain (missing parts from reference TRBV9 and TRBJ2-2): DSGVTQTPKHLITATGQRVTLRCSPRSGDLSVYWYQQSLDQGLQFLIQYYNGEERAKGNILERFSAQQFPDLHSELNLSSLELGDSALYFCASSVRGGGTGELFFGEGSRLTVL.

This chain uses TRBV5-5 with TRBJ1-2; 11 nucleotides match TRBD1. The CDR3 runs 15 residues. The germline V gene encodes CDR1 SGHKS and CDR2 YYEKEE (reference sequence). The junction had 7 bases not matched to a gene; V was cut back by 4 bases and J by 5 bases. For the CDR3, the DNA is TGTGCCAGCAGCGCCCGGGACAGGGGGGATTATGGCTACACCTTC. It translates to CASSARDRGDYGYTF.

V is TRBV24-1 and J is TRBJ2-7; 11 bases agree with TRBD1. The germline CDR1 and CDR2 sequences are KGHDR and SFDVKD. The CDR3 is 13 residues long. Trimming removed 4 bases from V and 9 bases from J; junction bases left unmatched: 4. Here the CDR3 DNA reads TGTGCCACCAGTGACGGACAGGGGGCTGGGCAGTACTTC. This sequence encodes CATSDGQGAGQYF.